The clone carrying this T cell receptor (beta chain) was seen a single time. Its target is unknown. The entry originates in a study of T cell responses to AZD1222 COVID-19 vaccine. Whole-study findings and limits: The study identified only a handful of AZD1222 recipients as seropositive at baseline.

Some clones are missing from TCRdb's copy, which holds only in-frame ones; the method was immunoSEQ multiplex PCR. The data show 140,000 to 150,000 clones, approximately 85% seen once. The sample here was peripheral blood, taken on day 0 of MenACWY control vaccination. The sequence was obtained from an adult in good health.

The CDR3, as DNA: TGTGCCAGCAGTCCTGGGGAGCAGTACTTC. Its translation is CASSPGEQYF. The chain joins TRBV7-9 to TRBJ2-7, with D hard to call. The CDR3 sequence is 10 residues long. Trimming removed 6 bases at V and 7 bases at J, with 7 bases between. Germline assignment: CDR1 SEHNR and CDR2 FQNEAQ (reference sequence).